Each of the 4 T cell receptor beta chains below was sequenced from the same sample in a study of OX40 agonist ivuxolimab in advanced cancers. The protocol was immunoSEQ multiplex PCR, while the TCRdb copy is restricted to in-frame clones and leaves out a portion. The profile shows approximately 22,000 clones, more than 75% of them singletons. Sequencing used CD4+ or CD8+ T cells sorted from blood, obtained in a trial of the OX40 agonist ivuxolimab. The receptors originated from an adult with an advanced solid tumor such as melanoma, head and neck, liver or kidney cancer.

The chain links TRBV28 to TRBJ2-3; D unresolved. V was shortened by 7 bases and J by 4 bases, with 24 bases between the two germline ends. Germline V gene sequence: CDR1 MDHEN, CDR2 SYDVKM. CDR3 length: 17 amino acids. The CDR3 loop is CASNHFLRSPIPDTQYF. Written as DNA, the CDR3 is TGTGCCAGCAACCATTTTCTTCGATCCCCGATTCCAGATACGCAGTATTTT.

This chain links TRBV7-8 with TRBJ2-1; D ambiguous. Germline V gives CDR1 SGHVS, CDR2 FQNEAQ. This CDR3 comprises 16 residues. V was clipped by 2 bases and J by 0 bases, with 11 bases between them. The CDR3 sequence: CASSLSLGSSYNEQFF. In DNA form, the CDR3 reads TGTGCCAGCAGCTTATCGCTGGGCTCCTCCTACAATGAGCAGTTCTTC.

The chain recombines TRBV27 with TRBJ2-7, with 8 bases fitting TRBD1. The CDR3 length is 16 residues. Losses at the gene ends were 7 bases for V and 0 bases for J; bases not matched to a gene: 11. Germline assignment: CDR1 MNHEY and CDR2 SMNVEV (reference sequence). In DNA, the CDR3 is TGTGCCAGCAATCCCTCCGGGACAGGTTACTCCTACGAGCAGTACTTC. This sequence encodes CASNPSGTGYSYEQYF.

V and J are TRBV7-6 and TRBJ1-6; no definite D call. V was clipped by 1 base and J by 9 bases, with 7 bases between them. CDR3 length equals 13 residues. Germline CDR1 and CDR2: SGHVS and FNYEAQ. The CDR3 DNA follows: TGTGCCAGCAGCTTAGGAGGAAGTTCACCCCTCCACTTT. Translating it yields CASSLGGSSPLHF.